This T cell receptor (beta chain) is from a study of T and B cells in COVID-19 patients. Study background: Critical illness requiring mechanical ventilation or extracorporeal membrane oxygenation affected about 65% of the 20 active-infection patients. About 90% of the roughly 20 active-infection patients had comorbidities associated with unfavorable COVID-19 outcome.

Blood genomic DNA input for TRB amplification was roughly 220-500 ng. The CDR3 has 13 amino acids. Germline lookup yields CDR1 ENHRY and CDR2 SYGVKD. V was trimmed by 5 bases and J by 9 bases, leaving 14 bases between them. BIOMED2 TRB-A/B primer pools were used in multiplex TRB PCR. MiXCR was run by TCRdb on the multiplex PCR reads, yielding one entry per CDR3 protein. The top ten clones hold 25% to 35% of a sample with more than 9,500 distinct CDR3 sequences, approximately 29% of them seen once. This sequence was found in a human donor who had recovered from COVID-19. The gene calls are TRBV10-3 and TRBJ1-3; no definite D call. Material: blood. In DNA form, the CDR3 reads TGTGCCATCAGTCCCGGGCCCGTCGGCACCATATATTTT. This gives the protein CAISPGPVGTIYF.